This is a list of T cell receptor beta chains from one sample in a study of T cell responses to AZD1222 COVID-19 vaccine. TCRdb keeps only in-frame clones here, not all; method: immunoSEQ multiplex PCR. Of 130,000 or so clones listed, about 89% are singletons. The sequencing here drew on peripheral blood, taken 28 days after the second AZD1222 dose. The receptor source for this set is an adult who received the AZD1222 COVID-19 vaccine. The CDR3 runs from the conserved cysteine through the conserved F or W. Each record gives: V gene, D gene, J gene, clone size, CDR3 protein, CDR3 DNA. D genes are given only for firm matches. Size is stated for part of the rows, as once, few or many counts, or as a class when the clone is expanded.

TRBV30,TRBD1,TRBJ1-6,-,CAWTWDRNSPLHF,TGTGCCTGGACTTGGGACAGAAATTCACCCCTCCACTTT
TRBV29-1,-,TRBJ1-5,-,CSVRGRGDQPQHF,TGCAGCGTTCGGGGGAGGGGAGATCAGCCCCAGCATTTT
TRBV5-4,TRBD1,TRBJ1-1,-,CASSSRTGDTEAFF,TGTGCCAGCAGCTCTAGGACAGGGGACACTGAAGCTTTCTTT
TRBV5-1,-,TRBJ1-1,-,CASSLEGREATEAFF,TGCGCCAGCAGCTTGGAGGGCAGGGAGGCCACTGAAGCTTTCTTT
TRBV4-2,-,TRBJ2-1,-,CASSPHLGGTVNEQFF,TGTGCCAGCAGCCCACATTTGGGCGGGACAGTCAATGAGCAGTTCTTC
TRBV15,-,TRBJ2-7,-,CATSRGRMAYEQYF,TGTGCCACCAGCAGAGGTAGAATGGCCTACGAGCAGTACTTC
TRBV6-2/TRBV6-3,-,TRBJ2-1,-,CASSRRIKEQFF,TGTGCCAGCAGCCGCCGGATCAAAGAGCAGTTCTTC
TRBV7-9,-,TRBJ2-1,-,CASSSRQGGIGDEQFF,TGTGCCAGCAGCTCCCGTCAGGGGGGCATTGGGGATGAGCAGTTCTTC
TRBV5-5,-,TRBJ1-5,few,CASSPGLSNQPQHF,TGTGCCAGCAGCCCGGGACTTAGCAATCAGCCCCAGCATTTT
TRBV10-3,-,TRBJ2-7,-,CAISWGESYEQYF,TGTGCCATCAGCTGGGGGGAGAGCTACGAGCAGTACTTC
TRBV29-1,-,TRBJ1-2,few,CSVAGQGYGYTF,TGCAGCGTTGCAGGGCAGGGCTATGGCTACACCTTC
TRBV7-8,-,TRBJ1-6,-,CASSSYRAPGNSPLHF,TGTGCCAGCAGCTCGTACAGGGCCCCCGGGAATTCACCCCTCCACTTT
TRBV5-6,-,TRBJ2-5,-,CASSPYRLVETQYF,TGTGCCAGCAGCCCCTATCGGCTCGTAGAGACCCAGTACTTC
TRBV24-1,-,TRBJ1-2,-,CATSDPTGYGYTF,TGTGCCACCAGTGATCCGACAGGCTATGGCTACACCTTC
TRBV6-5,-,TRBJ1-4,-,CASSYSSGATNEKLFF,TGTGCCAGCAGTTACTCGTCAGGGGCTACTAATGAAAAACTGTTTTTT
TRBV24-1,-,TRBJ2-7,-,CAPETVSYEQYF,TGTGCCCCGGAGACAGTCTCCTACGAGCAGTACTTC
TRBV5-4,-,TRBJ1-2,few,CASSLDRGPLGGYTF,TGTGCCAGCAGCTTGGATCGCGGCCCGCTGGGTGGCTACACCTTC
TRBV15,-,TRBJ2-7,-,CATSRVESEQYF,TGTGCCACCAGCAGAGTAGAGAGCGAGCAGTACTTC
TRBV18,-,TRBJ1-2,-,CASSPQSSLSNYGYTF,TGTGCCAGCTCACCGCAATCCAGCCTTTCTAACTATGGCTACACCTTC
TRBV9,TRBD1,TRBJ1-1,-,CASSVATGQMNTEAFF,TGTGCCAGCAGCGTAGCTACGGGACAGATGAACACTGAAGCTTTCTTT
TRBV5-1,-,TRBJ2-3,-,CASSPGGGDTQYF,TGCGCCAGCAGCCCAGGGGGGGGAGATACGCAGTATTTT
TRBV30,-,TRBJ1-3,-,CASYREENTIYF,TGTGCCTCTTACAGGGAAGAAAACACCATATATTTT
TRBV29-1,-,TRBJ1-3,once,CSVEHFSGNTIYF,TGCAGCGTAGAGCACTTCTCTGGAAACACCATATATTTT
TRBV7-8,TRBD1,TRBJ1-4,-,CASSTGQAEKLFF,TGTGCCAGCAGCACCGGACAGGCCGAAAAACTGTTTTTT
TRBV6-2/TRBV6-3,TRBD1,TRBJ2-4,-,CASSSWTGEGDQYF,TGTGCCAGCAGTTCTTGGACAGGGGAGGGAGATCAGTACTTC
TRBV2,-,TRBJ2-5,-,CASSVPETQYF,TGTGCCAGCAGTGTTCCCGAGACCCAGTACTTC
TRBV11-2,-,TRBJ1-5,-,CASSLDLSNQPQHF,TGTGCCAGCAGCTTAGATCTGTCCAATCAGCCCCAGCATTTT
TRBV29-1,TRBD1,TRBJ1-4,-,CSVRAGGGEEKLFF,TGCAGCGTTCGGGCAGGGGGCGGGGAAGAAAAACTGTTTTTT
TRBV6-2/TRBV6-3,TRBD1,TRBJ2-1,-,CASSPGGWVYNEQFF,TGTGCCAGCAGCCCAGGGGGTTGGGTTTACAATGAGCAGTTCTTC
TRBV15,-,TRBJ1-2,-,CATSRDRGPGSVHTF,TGTGCCACCAGCAGAGATCGGGGGCCAGGGTCGGTACACACCTTC
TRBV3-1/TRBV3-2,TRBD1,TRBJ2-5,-,CASRPGQLYQETQYF,TGTGCCAGCAGACCGGGACAGCTGTACCAAGAGACCCAGTACTTC
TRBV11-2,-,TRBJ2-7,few,CASSFLLDRREQYF,TGTGCCAGCAGCTTCCTACTAGATAGACGCGAGCAGTACTTC
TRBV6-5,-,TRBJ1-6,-,CASSLQGDNSPLHF,TGTGCCAGCAGTCTCCAGGGAGATAATTCACCCCTCCACTTT
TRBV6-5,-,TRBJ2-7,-,CASSWGGPYEQYF,TGTGCCAGCAGTTGGGGCGGACCCTACGAGCAGTACTTC
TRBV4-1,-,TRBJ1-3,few,CASSRDGRNYGNTIYF,TGCGCCAGCAGCCGCGATGGGCGGAATTACGGAAACACCATATATTTT
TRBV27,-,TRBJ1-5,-,CASSPLGGSQPQHF,TGTGCCAGCAGTCCCCTCGGCGGGAGTCAGCCCCAGCATTTT
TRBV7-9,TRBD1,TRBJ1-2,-,CASSLARGRRGGTGDGYTF,TGTGCCAGCAGCTTAGCGCGCGGCCGAAGGGGAGGGACAGGGGATGGCTACACCTTC
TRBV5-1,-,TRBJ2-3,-,CASKPGSTDTQYF,TGCGCCAGCAAACCGGGCTCCACAGATACGCAGTATTTT
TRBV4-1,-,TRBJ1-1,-,CASSQAQAGWRTEAFF,TGCGCCAGCAGCCAGGCGCAGGCGGGTTGGCGCACTGAAGCTTTCTTT
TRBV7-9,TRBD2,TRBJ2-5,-,CASTYGSGQETQYF,TGTGCCAGCACCTACGGTAGCGGGCAAGAGACCCAGTACTTC
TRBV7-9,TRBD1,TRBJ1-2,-,CASSPDRGLGYTF,TGTGCCAGCAGCCCGGACAGGGGGTTAGGCTACACCTTC
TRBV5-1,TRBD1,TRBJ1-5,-,CASSQGQGSNQPQHF,TGCGCCAGCAGCCAGGGACAGGGTAGCAATCAGCCCCAGCATTTT
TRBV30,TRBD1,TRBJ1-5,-,CAWSAWDRGRNQPQHF,TGTGCCTGGAGTGCCTGGGACAGGGGAAGGAATCAGCCCCAGCATTTT
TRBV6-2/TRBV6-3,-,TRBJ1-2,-,CASSSSNGYTF,TGTGCCAGCAGTTCCTCCAATGGCTACACCTTC
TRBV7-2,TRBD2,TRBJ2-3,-,CASSFGTPGGDTQYF,TGTGCCAGCAGCTTCGGGACCCCGGGAGGAGATACGCAGTATTTT
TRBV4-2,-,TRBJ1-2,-,CASSLWEPQVADGYTF,TGTGCCAGCAGCCTTTGGGAACCTCAAGTGGCGGACGGCTACACCTTC
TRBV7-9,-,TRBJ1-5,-,CASSDDGFNQPQHF,TGTGCCAGCAGCGATGACGGATTCAATCAGCCCCAGCATTTT
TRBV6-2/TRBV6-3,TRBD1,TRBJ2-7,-,CASSSGQGGYEQYF,TGTGCCAGCAGTTCCGGACAGGGGGGCTACGAGCAGTACTTC
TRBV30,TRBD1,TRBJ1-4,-,CAWRTPGQGDEKLFF,TGTGCCTGGCGGACCCCGGGACAGGGGGATGAAAAACTGTTTTTT
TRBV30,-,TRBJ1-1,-,CAWRLGGLTEAFF,TGTGCCTGGCGCCTGGGGGGTTTGACTGAAGCTTTCTTT
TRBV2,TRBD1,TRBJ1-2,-,CASSRNLQGELYGYTF,TGTGCCAGCAGCCGAAACTTACAGGGGGAGCTCTATGGCTACACCTTC
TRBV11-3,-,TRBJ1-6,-,CASSLGFNSPLHF,TGTGCCAGCAGCCTCGGCTTTAATTCACCCCTCCACTTT
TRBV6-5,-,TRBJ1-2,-,CASRTTRPGQYGYTF,TGTGCCAGCAGAACAACGCGCCCGGGGCAATATGGCTACACCTTC
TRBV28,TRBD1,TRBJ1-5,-,CASSSPDRYQPQHF,TGTGCCAGCAGTTCCCCGGACAGGTATCAGCCCCAGCATTTT
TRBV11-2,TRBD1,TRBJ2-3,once,CASSFFGQGADTQYF,TGTGCCAGCAGCTTTTTTGGACAGGGGGCCGATACGCAGTATTTT
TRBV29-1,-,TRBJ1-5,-,CSVLGTSNQPQHF,TGCAGCGTACTCGGTACCAGCAATCAGCCCCAGCATTTT
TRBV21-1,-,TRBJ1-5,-,CASSKDKGQPQHF,TGTGCCAGCAGCAAAGATAAGGGTCAGCCCCAGCATTTT
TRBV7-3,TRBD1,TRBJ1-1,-,CASSPTTGYNTEAFF,TGTGCCAGCAGCCCGACGACAGGGTATAACACTGAAGCTTTCTTT
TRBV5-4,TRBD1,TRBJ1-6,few,CASSLDRGGSSPLHF,TGTGCCAGCAGCTTGGACAGGGGAGGTAGTTCACCCCTCCACTTT
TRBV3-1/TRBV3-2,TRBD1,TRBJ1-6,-,CASSQGTGESPLHF,TGTGCCAGCAGCCAAGGGACAGGGGAATCACCCCTCCACTTT